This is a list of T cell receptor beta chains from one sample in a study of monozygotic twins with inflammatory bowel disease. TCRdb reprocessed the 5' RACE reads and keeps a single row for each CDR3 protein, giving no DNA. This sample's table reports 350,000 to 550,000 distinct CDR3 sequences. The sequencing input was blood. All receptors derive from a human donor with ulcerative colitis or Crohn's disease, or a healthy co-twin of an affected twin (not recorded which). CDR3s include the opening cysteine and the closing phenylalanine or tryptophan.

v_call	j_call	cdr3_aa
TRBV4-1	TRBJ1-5	CASSQDDGALNQPQHF
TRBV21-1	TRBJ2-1	CARLAGGPYNEQFF
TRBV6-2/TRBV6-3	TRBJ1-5	CASRKIGTDSNQPQHF
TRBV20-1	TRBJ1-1	CSARDHPVVMNTEAFF
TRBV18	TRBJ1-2	CASSDSDGNFYGYTF
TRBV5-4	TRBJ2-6	CASSLDGVYSGANVLTF
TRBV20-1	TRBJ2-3	CSAISPGRGGTDTQYF
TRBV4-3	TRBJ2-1	CASSQDWRGLYNEQFF
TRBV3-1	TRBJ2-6	CASSQDGSGANVLTF
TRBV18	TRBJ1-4	CASSPRTDDEKLFF
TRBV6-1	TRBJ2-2	CASATSGFNTGELFF
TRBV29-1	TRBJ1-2	CSVEIRGTINGYTF
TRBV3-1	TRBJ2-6	CASSQDSAGANVLTF
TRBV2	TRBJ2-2	CASSEAWGGERSGELFF
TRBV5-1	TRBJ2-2	CASSFLAGNTGELFF
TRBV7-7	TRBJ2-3	CASSPQGLRDTQYF
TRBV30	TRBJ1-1	CAWSRKGVGRTEAFF
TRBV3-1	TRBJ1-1	CASSTSGRLKAFF
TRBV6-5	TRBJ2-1	CASSYSTGVNEQFF
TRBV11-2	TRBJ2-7	CASSLGTGMYEQYF
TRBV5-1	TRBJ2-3	CASNLGTSTDTQYF
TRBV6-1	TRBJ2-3	CASSEDWTVQGF